This TCR beta chain was found in a study of T cells after yellow fever vaccination. Whole-study context: Preparation of the low-cell-number fractions used SMART-Seq v4 Ultra Low Input. The study's findings and limits: Booster sampling recovered most clones from primary vaccination (approximately 97% CD4, around 88% CD8).

This clonotype was counted between two and nine times. The antigen remains undetermined. TCRdb reprocessed the 5' RACE reads via MiXCR and lists one record per CDR3 protein. The sample has 400,000 or so distinct CDR3 sequences; about 17% are singletons. CDR3 length equals 11 residues. Germline V gene data show CDR1 as DFQATT and CDR2 as SNEGSKA (reference sequence). Deletions cut 0 bases from V and 6 bases from J, with 5 bases between. Sequenced material: PBMCs, taken before the yellow fever booster vaccination. This sequence was found in a man younger than 35 who received the YFV17D yellow fever vaccine. This rearrangement joins TRBV20-1 to TRBJ1-1; the D is unclear. The CDR3 reads CSARDPAEAFF. Written as DNA, the CDR3 is TGCAGTGCTAGAGATCCGGCTGAAGCTTTCTTT.